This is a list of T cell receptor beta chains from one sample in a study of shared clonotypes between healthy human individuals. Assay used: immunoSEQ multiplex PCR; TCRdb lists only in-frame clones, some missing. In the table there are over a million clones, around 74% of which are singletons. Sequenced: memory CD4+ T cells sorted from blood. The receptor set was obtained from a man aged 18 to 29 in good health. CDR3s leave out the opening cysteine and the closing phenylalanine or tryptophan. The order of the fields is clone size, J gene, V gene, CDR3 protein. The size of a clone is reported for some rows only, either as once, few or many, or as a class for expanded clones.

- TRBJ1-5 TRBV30 AWGGAGGQPQH
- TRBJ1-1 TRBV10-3 AITNRVGDEAF
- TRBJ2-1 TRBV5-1 ASSQGQAYNEQF
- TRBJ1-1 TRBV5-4 ASSPSTNTEAF
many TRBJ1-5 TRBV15 ATSRDRHSNQPQH
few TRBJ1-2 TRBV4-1 ASSQVRWFGYT
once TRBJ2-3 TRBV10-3 AISGFRDTQY
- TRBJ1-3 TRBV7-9 ASSLGSGNTIY
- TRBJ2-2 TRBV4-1 ASSQEGRVTGELF
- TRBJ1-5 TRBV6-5 ASGTGGKGNQPQH
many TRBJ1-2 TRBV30 AWSPLESYGYT
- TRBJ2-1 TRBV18 ASSPSPGLKHNEQF
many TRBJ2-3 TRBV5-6 ASSLLRVTDTQY
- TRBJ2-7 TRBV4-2 ASSQEMAGGIYEQY
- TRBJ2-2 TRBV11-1 ASSSMNTGELF
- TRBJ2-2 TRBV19 ASSIGYRGQRATGELF
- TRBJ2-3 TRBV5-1 VSTRDPDLTDTQY
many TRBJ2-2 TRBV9 ASSVGEGTGELF
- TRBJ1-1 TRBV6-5 ATFRGTEAF
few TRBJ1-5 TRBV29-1 SVRGSKPNQPQH
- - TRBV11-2 ASSLWGSGRYEQY
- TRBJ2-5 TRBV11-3 ASSLAGWQETQY
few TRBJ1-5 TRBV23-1 ASSPTSTGYPGNQPQH
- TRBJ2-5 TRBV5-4 ASSSLDRGFGETQY
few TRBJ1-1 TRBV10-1 ASSESSPMNTEAF
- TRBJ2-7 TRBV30 ASSYGSSYEQY
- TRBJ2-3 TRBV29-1 SVSGTIARTDTQY
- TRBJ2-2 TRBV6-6 ASRGQGVEGGELF
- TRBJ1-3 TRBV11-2 ASRPLGVGNLGNTIY
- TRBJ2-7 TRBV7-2 ASSLDGVAGYEQY
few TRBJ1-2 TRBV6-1 ASSELRDRSYGYT
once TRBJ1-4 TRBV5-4 ASSFKRDNLNEKLF
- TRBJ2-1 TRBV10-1 ASSEHGQVEQF
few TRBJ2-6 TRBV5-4 ASSWYSGANVLT
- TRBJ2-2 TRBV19 ASSTRGSGTRGTGELF